Shown below are 21 T cell receptor beta chains from a single sample sequenced in a study of blood T cell repertoires in COVID-19. TCRdb's copy holds only in-frame clones and misses some; the assay was immunoSEQ multiplex PCR. The repertoire holds under 80,000 clones, with 80% to 90% as singletons. Sequencing was done on a sample of peripheral blood. These receptors all come from a man aged 55 to 70 with acute or convalescent COVID-19.

The chain uses TRBV30 and TRBJ2-1; TRBD2 is a possible D gene (6 bases). V lost 4 bases and J lost 6, with 13 bases in between. This CDR3 spans 13 amino acids. Germline CDR1 GTSNPN, CDR2 SVGIG (reference sequence). CDR3 loop: CAWTGGVGNEQFF. The CDR3 nucleotides are TGTGCCTGGACCGGCGGGGTCGGCAATGAGCAGTTCTTC.

V is TRBV29-1 and J is TRBJ2-3; TRBD2 might be the D (5 bases). CDR1 is SQVTM, CDR2 ANQGSEA, per germline. V lost 7 bases and J 6 bases, leaving 17 bases between the germline ends. This CDR3 region has 13 residues. CDR3 sequence reads: CSAIETMGDTQYF. As DNA, the CDR3 is TGCAGCGCTATTGAGACTATGGGGGATACGCAGTATTTT.

This chain links TRBV25-1 with TRBJ2-3, with TRBD1 identical over 9 bases. V dropped 2 bases and J dropped 8; count of bases not matched to a gene: 8. CDR1 MGHDK and CDR2 SYGVNS come from the germline V gene. CDR3 length: 15 residues. DNA of the CDR3: TGTGCCAGCAGTGAAACCGGGACAGGGACTGGTACGCAGTATTTT. Translated, it gives CASSETGTGTGTQYF.

The chain couples TRBV19 to TRBJ1-6; 7 bases fit TRBD1. The CDR3 totals 14 residues. Germline V gene lookup returns CDR1 LNHDA and CDR2 SQIVND (reference sequence). V trimming: 10 bases; J trimming: 9 bases; junction bases outside the gene matches: 12. The CDR3: CATARGAPGSPLHF. Here the CDR3 DNA reads TGTGCCACCGCCAGGGGGGCACCGGGTTCACCCCTCCACTTT.

The sample holds a few counts of this clone. V gene TRBV13 combines with J gene TRBJ2-7; 8 bases fit TRBD1. V gave up 5 bases and J gave up 3 bases; unmatched junction bases: 6. The CDR3 is 14 amino acids. The V gene's germline CDR1 is PRHDT and CDR2 FYEKMQ (reference sequence). The DNA for the CDR3 is TGTGCCAGCAGCCCCCGACAGGGGAACTACGAGCAGTACTTC. It specifies CASSPRQGNYEQYF.

This sequence joins TRBV29-1 and TRBJ2-3, with D possibly matching TRBD2 (5 bases). V gave up 6 bases and J gave up 2 bases, with 21 bases separating them. Germline V CDR1 and CDR2: SQVTM, ANQGSEA. This CDR3 has 16 residues. CDR3 region: CSVLGVLGPHTDTQYF. The DNA for the CDR3 is TGCAGCGTCCTCGGGGTGCTTGGACCCCACACAGATACGCAGTATTTT.

The genes are TRBV3-1 (or the pseudogene TRBV3-2) and TRBJ1-3; D is undetermined. The germline gives CDR1 LGHDT, CDR2 YNNKEL (reference sequence). Trimming removed 2 bases at V and 0 bases at J, with 11 bases between. This CDR3 spans 16 amino acids. The CDR3 is CASSQLGLTSGNTIYF. CDR3 bases: TGTGCCAGCAGCCAATTAGGACTGACCTCTGGAAACACCATATATTTT.

A few counts support this clone. J is TRBJ2-7 and V is TRBV10-3; 8 bases are a match to TRBD1. The CDR3 is made up of 14 amino acids. Looked up from germline, CDR1 is ENHRY and CDR2 is SYGVKD. V was clipped by 2 bases and J by 2 bases; unmatched bases: 2. The chain's CDR3 is CAISELDRAYEQYF. DNA of the CDR3: TGTGCCATCAGTGAGCTGGACAGGGCCTACGAGCAGTACTTC.

The CDR3 DNA follows: TGTGCCAGCAGTGTCGGACAGACTAACGATTCACCCCTCCACTTT. As protein: CASSVGQTNDSPLHF. V usage is TRBV2 and J usage is TRBJ1-6; possibly TRBD1 for D (6 bases). The CDR3 totals 15 residues. Germline V gene data show CDR1 as SNHLY and CDR2 as FYNNEI. Trimming removed 4 bases from V and 8 bases from J, with 15 bases in between.

The chain combines TRBV6-5 with TRBJ1-6; D is undetermined. This CDR3 comprises 15 residues. V gave up 6 bases and J gave up 5 bases, with 14 bases separating them. Germline-derived CDR1 and CDR2 are MNHEY and SVGAGI. The CDR3 region is CASSLRVDHNSPLHF. As DNA, the CDR3 is TGTGCCAGCAGCCTCCGGGTCGACCATAATTCACCCCTCCACTTT.

In DNA form, the CDR3 reads TGTGCCAGCAGCTGGGACAGCTACAATGAGCAGTTCTTC. This sequence encodes CASSWDSYNEQFF. The chain couples TRBV7-8 to TRBJ2-1, with 7 bases that match TRBD1. Looked up from germline, CDR1 is SGHVS and CDR2 is FQNEAQ. V was clipped by 4 bases and J by 3 bases; unmatched bases: 0. There are 13 residues in the CDR3.

The table lists this clone with a count of one. The rearrangement uses TRBV24-1 and TRBJ2-1; 7 bases map to TRBD2. This CDR3 has 16 residues. V was pared by 4 bases and J by 4 bases, with 9 bases of the junction left unmatched. From germline, CDR1 is KGHDR and CDR2 SFDVKD. CDR3 loop: CATSDLSLGGYNEQFF. The CDR3 DNA reads as TGTGCCACCAGTGACCTCTCGCTCGGGGGGTACAATGAGCAGTTCTTC.

This chain links TRBV5-6 with TRBJ1-3; D is undetermined. Looked up from germline, CDR1 is SGHDT and CDR2 is YYEEEE. The length of the CDR3 is 17 residues. The V gene lost 2 bases and the J gene lost 0 bases, with 15 bases spanning the gap. The CDR3 protein is CASSLVAVSGSGNTIYF. The CDR3 nucleotides read TGTGCCAGCAGCTTAGTCGCTGTTTCCGGCTCTGGAAACACCATATATTTT.

The rearrangement joins TRBV6-1 to TRBJ1-3; D not resolved. Germline loops: CDR1 MNHNS, CDR2 SASEGT. The V end was cut by 3 bases, the J end by 1 base, with 10 bases between. This CDR3 comprises 15 residues. The CDR3 nucleotides read TGTGCCAGCAGTGACCGCCGGGGTTCTGGAAACACCATATATTTT. Translation gives CASSDRRGSGNTIYF.

This chain joins TRBV10-3 and TRBJ1-1, with a weak D call TRBD1 (6 bases). Trimming took off 7 bases at V and 5 bases at J, with 17 bases between the two ends. This CDR3 region has 14 residues. CDR1 is ENHRY and CDR2 is SYGVKD in the germline V gene. The CDR3 is CAITGQSRGTEAFF. The CDR3 coding sequence is TGTGCCATCACCGGACAGAGCCGGGGTACTGAAGCTTTCTTT.

The chain employs TRBV6-2 or TRBV6-3 and TRBJ1-1, with TRBD1 matching 9 bases. The CDR3 runs to 14 residues. The V segment lost 4 bases and the J segment 8 bases; nucleotides outside the gene matches: 8. Germline loops: CDR1 MNHEY, CDR2 SVGEGT. The CDR3 region is CASSSEFGTGEAFF. The DNA of the CDR3 is TGTGCCAGCAGTTCAGAATTCGGGACAGGGGAAGCTTTCTTT.

The rearrangement links TRBV2 to TRBJ1-1; D unresolved. The V gene lost 4 bases and the J gene lost 5 bases, with 8 bases spanning the gap. The CDR3 is made up of 12 amino acids. CDR1 is SNHLY and CDR2 is FYNNEI in the germline V gene. The CDR3, as DNA: TGTGCCAGCAGTGGAGGAGTTACTGAAGCTTTCTTT. Protein sequence: CASSGGVTEAFF.

This clone was counted a single time. V and J are TRBV18 and TRBJ2-3, with 8 nucleotides matching TRBD1. There are 18 residues in the CDR3. V lost 3 bases, J lost 2 bases, and 13 bases stayed unmatched. Per germline, CDR1 KGHSH and CDR2 LQKENI. CDR3 coding DNA: TGTGCCAGCTCACCCCTATGGGGACAGGAAGGTACCACAGATACGCAGTATTTT. This codes for CASSPLWGQEGTTDTQYF. Full variable domain (outside the CDR3, taken from reference TRBV18 and TRBJ2-3): NAGVMQNPRHLVRRRGQEARLRCSPMKGHSHVYWYRQLPEEGLKFMVYLQKENIIDESGMPKERFSAEFPKEGPSILRIQQVVRGDSAAYFCASSPLWGQEGTTDTQYFGPGTRLTVL.

V and J are TRBV30 and TRBJ1-2, with TRBD1 matching over 9 bases. The germline V gene has CDR1 GTSNPN and CDR2 SVGIG (reference sequence). V lost 0 bases to trimming and J lost 7 bases; unmatched junction nucleotides: 3. The CDR3 loop spans 13 amino acids. The DNA of the CDR3 is TGTGCCTGGAGTGTACAACAGGGGGCTGGCTACACCTTC. The encoded protein is CAWSVQQGAGYTF.

This clone appeared a single time. For the CDR3, the DNA is TGTGCCAGCAGCATGACAGGGATGAATGAAAAACTGTTTTTT. Translating it yields CASSMTGMNEKLFF. V usage is TRBV7-2 and J usage is TRBJ1-4, with 7 bases identical to TRBD1. The germline V gene has CDR1 SGHTA and CDR2 FQGNSA. There are 14 residues in the CDR3. V shed 5 bases, J shed 5 bases, and the junction held 5 bases outside the gene matches.

The chain joins TRBV3-1 (or the pseudogene TRBV3-2) to TRBJ1-1; D is uncertain. Trimming took off 2 bases at V and 3 bases at J, with 4 bases between the two ends. Germline V gene data show CDR1 as LGHDT and CDR2 as YNNKEL (reference sequence). CDR3 length equals 12 residues. The CDR3 DNA reads as TGTGCCAGCAGCCAAACGGACACTGAAGCTTTCTTT. It specifies CASSQTDTEAFF.